The 11 T cell receptor beta chains presented below share a single source sample, sequenced in a study of identical twins listed by TCRdb under 2016. Libraries were prepared through 5' RACE. TCRdb names Illumina HiSeq 2000 as the instrument used. TCRdb reanalyzed the raw reads on its own, using fastp at Q25 for trimming and MiXCR for clone calling, and kept in-frame beta chains. Rows matching on CDR3 protein sequence are summarized as one entry with the most common DNA and genes. The sample data list under 1 million distinct CDR3 sequences, and 9% to 15% of these were observed just once. 1.5% to 2% of the sample lies in the top ten. These same records also appear under a second study, on yellow fever vaccine responses in identical twins.

Sequenced material: PBMCs. The receptors come from a woman aged 18-29 years in good health.

The V gene is TRBV7-4, the J gene TRBJ2-1; 11 nucleotides align to TRBD2. This CDR3 spans 23 amino acids. Germline CDR1 reads SGHVT; CDR2 reads SQSDAQ. Trimming at V came to 1 base and at J to 4 bases, leaving 24 bases not matched to a gene. The CDR3 region has the DNA TGTGCCAGCAGCTTAGTTTTTAATGGAGGGGCGCCTACTAGCGGGAGTAGGTACAATGAGCAGTTCTTC. It yields the protein CASSLVFNGGAPTSGSRYNEQFF.

There are a few counts of this clonotype. V and J are TRBV6-1 and TRBJ1-1; D unclear. This CDR3 has 15 residues. The germline V and J ends were trimmed by 6 bases and 2 bases, with 16 bases remaining between them. CDR1 and CDR2 from the germline V gene are MNHNS and SASEGT. The CDR3 region is CASSFTVGGNTEAFF. As DNA, the CDR3 is TGTGCCAGCAGCTTTACAGTCGGAGGCAACACTGAAGCTTTCTTT.

The chain carries TRBV2 and TRBJ1-2, with D possibly matching TRBD1 (6 bases). With 6 bases removed from V and 4 bases from J, the gap between germline ends came to 21 bases. Germline loops: CDR1 SNHLY, CDR2 FYNNEI. This CDR3 comprises 16 residues. The DNA for the CDR3 is TGTGCCAGCAGCCCCAACAGGGCTTCGAGGGGCTATGGCTACACCTTC. As protein: CASSPNRASRGYGYTF.

This clonotype has only a few counts. This chain joins TRBV2 and TRBJ2-4, with 7 bases identical to TRBD1. V trimming: 6 bases; J trimming: 7 bases; junction bases outside the gene matches: 6. CDR1 SNHLY and CDR2 FYNNEI come from the germline V gene. This CDR3 has 13 amino acids. In nucleotides, the CDR3 is TGTGCCAGCAGCAAAGGACAGGTTAACATTCAGTACTTC. Protein: CASSKGQVNIQYF.

At least ten counts were recorded for this clonotype. The rearrangement joins TRBV10-3 to TRBJ2-7; 7 nucleotides line up with TRBD1. CDR3 length: 16 amino acids. Germline CDR1 is ENHRY and CDR2 is SYGVKD. V shed 0 bases and J 3 bases; nucleotides not matched to a gene: 8. CDR3 coding DNA: TGTGCCATCAGTGAGTCAGGACAGGTATCAAGCTACGAGCAGTACTTC. Its translation is CAISESGQVSSYEQYF.

In this sample, this clonotype turned up a few times. The J gene is TRBJ2-1, the V gene TRBV7-9; D is ambiguous. V lost 1 base to trimming and J lost 6 bases, with 13 bases between them. The CDR3 has 15 amino acids. The germline V gene encodes CDR1 SEHNR and CDR2 FQNEAQ (reference sequence). CDR3 amino acids: CASSLGRVPANEQFF. CDR3 DNA: TGTGCCAGCAGCTTAGGAAGAGTACCAGCCAATGAGCAGTTCTTC.

This clonotype was seen a handful of times. V is TRBV11-1 and J is TRBJ2-3; 12 bases map to TRBD2. The germline CDR1 and CDR2 sequences are SGHAT and FQDESV (reference sequence). The CDR3 covers 18 residues. V dropped 4 bases and J dropped 1; count of bases not matched to a gene: 9. The CDR3 DNA reads as TGTGCCAGCAGCTCGGGCCTAGCGGGGGGGATACGCACAGATACGCAGTATTTT. Protein product: CASSSGLAGGIRTDTQYF.

The chain carries TRBV12-3 or TRBV12-4 and TRBJ1-4; a possible D gene is TRBD1 (5 bases). The ends were cut back, 6 bases at V and 1 base at J, with 15 bases in the middle. The CDR3 totals 16 residues. The DNA for the CDR3 is TGTGCCAGCAGCCGGGGACCGGGGAAAACTAATGAAAAACTGTTTTTT. It is translated as CASSRGPGKTNEKLFF.

The J gene is TRBJ1-1, the V gene TRBV10-3; D gene ambiguous. The CDR3 is 11 residues long. Trimming took off 7 bases at V and 5 bases at J, with 8 bases between the two ends. CDR1 is ENHRY, CDR2 SYGVKD, per germline. CDR3 coding DNA: TGTGCCATCAAAGACGAAACTGAAGCTTTCTTT. As protein: CAIKDETEAFF.

The CDR3 here is CASSLSPPIQVQETQYF. CDR3 nucleotide sequence: TGTGCCAGCAGCTTATCTCCCCCCATTCAAGTTCAAGAGACCCAGTACTTC. The chain links TRBV7-9 to TRBJ2-5; D ambiguous. The CDR3 is made up of 17 amino acids. The germline gives CDR1 SEHNR, CDR2 FQNEAQ (reference sequence). Trimming pared 2 bases from V and 2 bases from J, leaving 18 bases between.

This clonotype showed up just a few times. The chain employs TRBV20-1 and TRBJ2-7; D is undetermined. Trimming pared 4 bases from V and 4 bases from J, leaving 17 bases between. CDR1 DFQATT and CDR2 SNEGSKA come from the germline V gene (reference sequence). The CDR3 totals 14 residues. The CDR3 sequence is CSAITKVPPYEQYV. The CDR3 region has the DNA TGCAGTGCTATAACAAAAGTACCCCCTTACGAGCAGTACGTC.